The entry below gives a single T cell receptor beta chain sequence along with its context. This sample stems from a study of PD-L1 blockade in urothelial cancer. For the study at large: Blood analysis took place 3 weeks (second dose) and 6 weeks after treatment start.

Only in-frame clones appear in the TCRdb table, and some are missing; sequencing was by immunoSEQ multiplex PCR. The table records some 100,000 clones, about nine tenths of them present only once. The CDR3 consists of 15 residues. V gave up 8 bases and J gave up 7 bases; unmatched junction bases: 13. CDR1 and CDR2 (germline): MNHNS, SASEGT. This specimen was PBMCs, taken around atezolizumab (anti-PD-L1) treatment. The chain employs TRBV6-1 and TRBJ1-5; TRBD1 matches 8 bases. The clonotype originates from a woman aged 80 or older with urothelial cancer. As DNA, the CDR3 is TGTGCCAGCCATACAAGGACAGGGATGGGACAGCCCCAGCATTTT. Protein product: CASHTRTGMGQPQHF.